The clone carrying this T cell receptor (beta chain) came up a few times. No antigen is known for it. This sample is part of a study of cytotoxic CD8 clonotypes in ibrutinib-treated CLL. Study-wide background: Researchers reported around 10 relapsed/refractory and about 15 treatment-naive patients, under 18 of them IGHV unmutated. Response samples came after a median about 13 months of treatment, range 6 to 36.

Method: immunoSEQ multiplex PCR; TCRdb's copy keeps in-frame clones and lacks some. The sample comprises about 300,000 clones, around 69% of which are singletons, and roughly 5% rests with the top ten. General study points: Clonality grew at ibrutinib response; at progression, it decreased back toward baseline.

Here the sequenced sample was PBMCs, taken at disease progression, from a patient treated with ibrutinib. The receptor was derived from a human donor with chronic lymphocytic leukemia.

In nucleotides, the CDR3 is TGTGCCAGCAGCTTAGCGTCTAGCGGGGCAGATACGCAGTATTTT. Its translation: CASSLASSGADTQYF. The chain carries TRBV7-9 and TRBJ2-3; 9 bases are a match to TRBD2. J lost 4 bases, V lost 0 bases, and 2 bases had no gene match. The CDR3 runs 15 residues. Germline CDR1 SEHNR, CDR2 FQNEAQ (reference sequence).